Listed here are 6 T cell receptor beta chains from one sample, sequenced in a study of identical twins' blood T cells. One entry per CDR3 protein, called by TCRdb with MiXCR from the 5' RACE reads. The data show 400,000 or so distinct CDR3 sequences, with around 30% seen just once and about 6.1% held by the top ten. The material sequenced was PBMCs. These receptors were taken from a woman aged 18 to 55 in good health.

This chain uses TRBV29-1 with TRBJ1-2; maybe TRBD1 (6 bases). Trimming took off 5 bases at V and 6 bases at J, with 10 bases between the two ends. The CDR3 is 11 residues long. Germline CDR1 is SQVTM and CDR2 is ANQGSEA. The CDR3 loop is CSVRSGDGYTF. The CDR3 bases are TGCAGCGTTAGATCAGGGGATGGCTACACCTTC. Full variable domain (remainder filled in from reference TRBV29-1 and TRBJ1-2): SAVISQKPSRDICQRGTSLTIQCQVDSQVTMMFWYRQQPGQSLTLIATANQGSEATYESGFVIDKFPISRPNLTFSTLTVSNMSPEDSSIYLCSVRSGDGYTFGSGTRLTVV.

This clonotype was counted only a few times. The rearrangement uses TRBV27 and TRBJ1-1; D may be TRBD1 (5 bases). CDR3 length equals 13 residues. Trimming pared 5 bases from V and 9 bases from J, leaving 16 bases between. Germline V CDR1 and CDR2: MNHEY, SMNVEV (reference sequence). The CDR3 spells CASSPRAGVKAFF. The CDR3 DNA follows: TGTGCCAGCAGTCCCAGGGCTGGGGTGAAAGCTTTCTTT.

The chain links TRBV19 to TRBJ2-7, with TRBD1 identical over 7 bases. The CDR3 is 15 residues long. The germline CDR1 and CDR2 sequences are LNHDA and SQIVND (reference sequence). Trimming cost V 6 bases and J 2 bases; bases outside gene matches: 10. DNA for the CDR3: TGTGCCAGTAGACCTACCGGGACAGCACCCTACGAGCAGTACTTC. It yields the protein CASRPTGTAPYEQYF. Variable domain in full (rest from reference TRBV19 and TRBJ2-7): DGGITQSPKYLFRKEGQNVTLSCEQNLNHDAMYWYRQDPGQGLRLIYYSQIVNDFQKGDIAEGYSVSREKKESFPLTVTSAQKNPTAFYLCASRPTGTAPYEQYFGPGTRLTVT.

V usage is TRBV6-4 and J usage is TRBJ2-1, with D tentatively TRBD1 or TRBD2 (5 bases each). This CDR3 comprises 12 residues. From germline, CDR1 is MRHNA and CDR2 SNTAGT. The V and J ends lost 6 bases and 10 bases respectively, with 13 bases between them. The CDR3 sequence is CASSGASREQFF. As DNA, the CDR3 is TGTGCCAGCAGCGGGGCTAGCAGAGAGCAGTTCTTC.

The V and J genes are TRBV11-2 and TRBJ1-1; D not certain. The CDR3 covers 12 residues. From germline, CDR1 is SGHAT and CDR2 FQNNGV. Trimming shortened V by 11 bases and J by 3 bases, and 13 bases separated the two germline ends. CDR3 loop: CAARGTHTEAFF. For the CDR3, the DNA is TGTGCCGCCCGGGGTACCCACACTGAAGCTTTCTTT.

This clonotype was observed once. The rearrangement uses TRBV19 and TRBJ1-1; the D gene is possibly TRBD1 (6 bases). The CDR3 is made up of 15 amino acids. Germline V gives CDR1 LNHDA, CDR2 SQIVND (reference sequence). V gave up 3 bases and J gave up 2 bases, with 13 bases separating them. The CDR3 coding sequence is TGTGCCAGTAGTATCTGGGGGCGCATAAACACTGAAGCTTTCTTT. It is translated as CASSIWGRINTEAFF.